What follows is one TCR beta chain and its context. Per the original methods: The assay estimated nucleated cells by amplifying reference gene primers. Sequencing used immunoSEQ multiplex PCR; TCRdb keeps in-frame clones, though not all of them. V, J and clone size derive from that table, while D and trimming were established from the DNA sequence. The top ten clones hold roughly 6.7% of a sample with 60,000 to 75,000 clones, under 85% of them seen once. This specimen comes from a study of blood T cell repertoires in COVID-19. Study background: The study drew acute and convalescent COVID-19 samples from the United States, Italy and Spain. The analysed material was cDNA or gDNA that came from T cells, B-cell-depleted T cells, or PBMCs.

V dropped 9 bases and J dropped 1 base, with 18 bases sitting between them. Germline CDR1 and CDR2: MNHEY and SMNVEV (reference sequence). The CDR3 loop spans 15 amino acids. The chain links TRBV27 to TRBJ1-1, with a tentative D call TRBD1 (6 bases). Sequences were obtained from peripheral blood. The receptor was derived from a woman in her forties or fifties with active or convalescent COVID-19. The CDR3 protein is CASIPDRRSNTEAFF. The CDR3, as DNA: TGTGCCAGTATTCCCGACAGGCGTTCGAACACTGAAGCTTTCTTT.